The 5 T cell receptor beta chains presented below share a single source sample, sequenced in a study of shared clonotypes between healthy human individuals. Repertoires were generated with immunoSEQ multiplex PCR, while TCRdb's copy carries only in-frame clones and drops some. The repertoire holds 2,500,000 or so clones, with under 95% as singletons. Sequenced material: naive CD4+ T cells from PBMCs. Described subset: CD45RA+ positively selected. The receptors here all came from a man younger than 35 in good health. Some clones in this sample may be carry-over from other donors' samples.

The chain carries TRBV5-8 and TRBJ2-2; D unresolved. The CDR3 has 13 amino acids. Germline assignment: CDR1 SGHTS and CDR2 YDEGEE. With 5 bases removed from V and 1 base from J, the gap between germline ends came to 6 bases. The CDR3 region has the DNA TGTGCCAGCAGGACACAGAACACCGGGGAGCTGTTTTTT. Residues: CASRTQNTGELFF.

V and J are TRBV27 and TRBJ1-5; D may be TRBD1 (5 bases). V lost 5 bases to trimming and J lost 7 bases, with 18 bases between them. CDR3 size: 15 residues. Germline V CDR1 and CDR2: MNHEY, SMNVEV (reference sequence). The CDR3 reads CASSPLGTSNQPQHF. In DNA form, the CDR3 reads TGTGCCAGCAGTCCCCTCGGGACCTCGAACCAGCCCCAGCATTTT.

Comments on this clone: Other DNA sequences in the same sample also yield this CDR3. The chain employs TRBV5-1 and TRBJ1-4; D not resolved. The ends were cut back, 0 bases at V and 0 bases at J, with 6 bases in the middle. The CDR3 totals 15 residues. CDR1 and CDR2 from the germline V gene are SGHRS and YFSETQ. The CDR3 DNA is TGCGCCAGCAGCTTGGGAGCGGCAACTAATGAAAAACTGTTTTTT. This encodes CASSLGAATNEKLFF. The full variable domain, in which reference TRBV5-1 and TRBJ1-4 provide the parts outside the CDR3, is KAGVTQTPRYLIKTRGQQVTLSCSPISGHRSVSWYQQTPGQGLQFLFEYFSETQRNKGNFPGRFSGRQFSNSRSEMNVSTLELGDSALYLCASSLGAATNEKLFFGSGTQLSVL.

For the CDR3, the DNA is TGTGCCAGCAGCCAGAAGAAGAGTGGGCCAGGGGGTGAGACCCAGTACTTC. The encoded protein is CASSQKKSGPGGETQYF. This chain links TRBV4-2 with TRBJ2-5, with 7 bases matching TRBD1. CDR3 size: 17 residues. The trim removed 3 bases at V and 5 bases at J, leaving 15 bases unmatched. Germline V gene data show CDR1 as LGHNA and CDR2 as YNFKEQ.

This clone was seen a single time. The sample has other DNA sequences that encode this CDR3 too. This chain uses TRBV2 with TRBJ2-3, with D uncertain. This CDR3 comprises 14 residues. Germline assignment: CDR1 SNHLY and CDR2 FYNNEI. Trimming pared 0 bases from V and 0 bases from J, leaving 4 bases between. The CDR3 bases are TGTGCCAGCAGTGAAGCACTCAGCACAGATACGCAGTATTTT. Translation: CASSEALSTDTQYF. The entire variable domain, with the rest obtained from reference TRBV2 and TRBJ2-3, is as follows: EPEVTQTPSHQVTQMGQEVILRCVPISNHLYFYWYRQILGQKVEFLVSFYNNEISEKSEIFDDQFSVERPDGSNFTLKIRSTKLEDSAMYFCASSEALSTDTQYFGPGTRLTVL.